This T cell receptor beta chain is from a study of cytomegalovirus exposure and HLA in healthy donors (dated by TCRdb to about 2017). Context from the whole study: According to an earlier analysis of 587 of the donors, about 180 million T cells yielded 95 million to 140 million unique TCR beta sequences and approximately 300 Gb of sequence data. Donor age, sex, ethnicity and CMV serostatus were collected together with the repertoire data. A handful of DR-DQ haplotypes were handled as single units for association and clustering because linkage in the cohort was strong. HLA typing covered class I and class II loci at four-digit resolution. Across about 380 genotyped donors of the cohort, an average of about 240,000 unique TCR beta nucleotide sequences per donor were sequenced, and 15% to 20% of those sequences were non-productive. In the later analysis, no new phenotypic data were used to find candidate immune exposures; instead, reliance was placed on TCR beta sequences and their occurrence across donors. Among the roughly 370 genotyped donors, approximately 77% belonged to the genetic ancestry cluster associated with self-reported Caucasian donors. The aim of the study was to test whether cataloging public T cell receptors could identify signatures of past pathogen exposure. High-throughput TCR immunosequencing, statistical association of individual TCRs with disease status, and machine learning were combined to predict cytomegalovirus infection status. The study used immunosequencing to profile the T cell repertoires of approximately 630 subjects and linked those repertoires to cytomegalovirus serostatus. Typing coverage differed by locus: A, B, C, DRB1 and DQB1 were typed in roughly 620-630 donors, DQA1 in about 560, DPA1 in some 570, and DPB1 in roughly 450. To decide whether each TCR beta V gene segment behaved as functional or pseudogenic, an earlier analysis of approximately 600 of the donors relied on high-throughput TCR beta sequencing. Around 300 gigabases of sequencing data and approximately 84 million unique TCR sequences were included in an early release covering 500 to 750 HLA-typed donors. A separate validation cohort of over a hundred different subjects was used in addition to the 666-subject first cohort. A later analysis re-examined previously published TCR beta repertoires from around 670 donors and added high-resolution HLA genotyping to investigate patterns of TCR occurrence. Genome-wide SNP genotypes for about 60% of the 666 donors were used in a later genetic analysis, which treated that subset as a discovery cohort. All discovery cohort repertoires had been generated using a single sequencing platform. The study at large found these results: A later analysis found that most CMV-associated TCR beta chains appeared HLA-restricted, with HLA associations seemingly driven largely by CMV exposure. Linkage disequilibrium might explain the correlated functional status among segregating V segments, but an unknown experimental factor could not be excluded. When HLA alleles, especially DR and DQ, strongly co-occurred, TCR associations were difficult to assign to individual alleles. Because counts were too low, roughly 17 rarely observed V segments, including chromosome 9 orphons, were left out of the earlier analysis of some 640 of the donors. The classifier was reported to diagnose cytomegalovirus status with high specificity and sensitivity in both the original and validation cohorts. A later analysis found that HLA-associated TCR beta chains were more clonally expanded and had lower generation probabilities than equally common non-associated chains. This cohort had only TCR beta chains sequenced, and the lack of alpha or paired-chain data limited which features could be detected. In vitro tests confirmed that a few of the cytomegalovirus-associated TCR beta chains recognize cytomegalovirus antigens. While some public TCRs were present in many individuals, most TCR sequences turned up only very rarely across donors. In a later analysis, several top co-occurrence clusters were reported to appear linked to parvovirus B19, influenza, CMV and Epstein-Barr virus. The study listed 150 to 200 TCR beta chains as associated with cytomegalovirus. Broadly in line with IMGT annotations, most TCR beta V segments showed up in productive rearrangements about 90% or about 30% of the time in an earlier analysis of 450 to 600 of the donors. Because HLA typing was unavailable for some donors at each locus, only the typed subset was used in association tests. Because the 87-base-pair reads could not distinguish some IMGT-functional V segments, including TRBV6-2 and TRBV6-3, those segments were excluded. A further reported finding was that TCR beta sequences accurately predicted the HLA-A and HLA-B alleles for most subjects in the first cohort. Immune exposure information for the cohort was limited to CMV serostatus. The authors suggested that the approach could potentially be generalized to other disease states and immunological phenotypes. Sequencing depth was assumed to be roughly uniform across donors in the presence/absence analyses, though that assumption may not hold. In a later genetic analysis, a missense DCLRE1C variant was associated with V-gene and J-gene trimming of TCR beta chains, and the association was replicated in an independent cohort. In a later analysis, TCR association rates were found to vary across HLA loci, with the most associated TCRs seen for DRB1 alleles and the fewest for HLA-C alleles. A cluster of highly shared sequence variants was judged likely to be a technical artifact of the sequencing pipeline. A later analysis associated 16,951 TCR beta sequences with specific HLA alleles at a false discovery rate of 0.05. Compared with the roughly 670-donor mean, donors in an Asian-associated ancestry cluster had fewer N-insertions in productive TCRs, according to a later genetic analysis.

The CDR3 holds 12 amino acids from the cysteine to the phenylalanine. The entry retains the CDR3 DNA only, 36 bases that are in frame from base 1. In the germline V gene, CDR1 corresponds to LGHNA and CDR2 to YNFKEQ. Between the V and J ends, shortened by 5 bases and 8 bases respectively, the junction contains 10 bases. Concerning this clone itself: The antigen this receptor binds is unknown. Base-call qualities are not available, and no considerably larger clone is one nucleotide away.

The cohort was made up of roughly 670 healthy bone marrow donors. Cohort members were all nominally healthy when sampled, although unrecorded immune exposures were likely present. The donor was CMV seronegative and was included in the group of a few hundred seronegative cohort members. A peripheral blood sample was provided by each donor, and peripheral blood mononuclear cells were used for TCR beta sequencing. The Qiagen DNeasy Blood Extraction Kit was used to extract genomic DNA from the blood cell samples. Library preparation employed the immunoSEQ multiplex PCR assay. For the multiplex PCR, a mixture combining 60 forward primers for TCR Vbeta segments and 13 reverse primers for TCR Jbeta segments was used. Amplification of the CDR3 region of rearranged TCR beta genes was performed with a multiplex PCR assay on genomic DNA. Amplified TCR beta libraries were sequenced as 87-base-pair reads on the Illumina HiSeq System. The original methods were these. Across the 670 or so repertoires, a later analysis counted approximately 83 million unique TCR beta chains, some 11 million of which were shared by at least two donors. Raw reads were error-corrected and collapsed into unique sequences with a nearest-neighbor algorithm that merged closely related sequences to remove PCR and sequencing errors. Alignment of CDR3 sequences to IMGT reference sequences was used to assign V, D and J gene segments. For a sequence to be retained, at least a six-nucleotide match to both a V gene segment and a J gene segment was required. Rearrangements were classified as productive when the CDR3 lacked stop codons and remained in frame with V and J, and all other rearrangements were classified as non-productive. CDR3 was defined by IMGT convention, running from the second conserved V-encoded cysteine to the conserved J-encoded phenylalanine. In an earlier analysis of more than 550 of the donors, sequences lacking an unambiguous match to a single V gene segment were excluded. In an earlier analysis of more than 500 of the donors, a V segment was called functional when productive rearrangements were above 56.7%, and segregating when the standard deviation between donors exceeded 5%. A statistical classification framework was built for diagnosing cytomegalovirus status from the catalog of TCR beta chain sequences. V and J gene assignment, in a later analysis, came from comparing TCR nucleotide sequences with IMGT/GENE-DB human TR gene sequences. A later analysis assigned CDR3 sequences and most-parsimonious VDJ recombination scenarios with the TCRdist pipeline. In a later analysis, each TCR beta chain was defined by its CDR3 amino acid sequence together with its V-gene family, and reads without a unique V-gene family were excluded. A later analysis removed 450 to 600 highly shared, low-generation-probability nucleotide sequences to deal with suspected cross-contamination and a sequencing artifact. In a later analysis, a clonal expansion index was calculated for each public chain from normalized within-repertoire ranks of inferred template counts. In a later analysis, generation probabilities were computed using a VDJ recombination model fitted to out-of-frame rearrangements, and the results were checked against IGoR. Hypergeometric tests were used in a later analysis to score TCR-TCR, TCR-HLA and TCR-CMV co-occurrence, with a repertoire-size bias correction applied to the TCR pairs. To estimate false discovery rates, a later analysis permuted the HLA or CMV assignments 20 times. In a later analysis, co-occurring TCRs were grouped with DBSCAN, and TCRdist sequence similarity was added when clustering was performed within HLA-allele-positive subsets. Repertoires with fewer than 30,000 or more than 120,000 public chains were left out of co-occurrence clustering, as were a few repertoires with anomalous nucleotide sharing. TCRdb holds this immuneACCESS table with in-frame rearrangements only. Some clones are missing; in checked studies, unresolved V genes explain under half, and the rest has no known cause. The V and J calls and clone size come from that table; D and trimming were worked out from the DNA. This sample holds about 140,000 clones; roughly three fifths were observed only once. The ten largest account for 5.5% to 7% of the sample.

The V gene is TRBV4-2 and the J gene is TRBJ2-1; no D gene can be assigned with confidence. This TCR was recovered from a woman in her fifties or sixties in good health and CMV-seronegative. Sequenced input: PBMCs. The CDR3 region has the sequence CASSAPGDEQFF. The DNA sequence reads TGTGCCAGCAGCGCCCCCGGTGATGAGCAGTTCTTC.